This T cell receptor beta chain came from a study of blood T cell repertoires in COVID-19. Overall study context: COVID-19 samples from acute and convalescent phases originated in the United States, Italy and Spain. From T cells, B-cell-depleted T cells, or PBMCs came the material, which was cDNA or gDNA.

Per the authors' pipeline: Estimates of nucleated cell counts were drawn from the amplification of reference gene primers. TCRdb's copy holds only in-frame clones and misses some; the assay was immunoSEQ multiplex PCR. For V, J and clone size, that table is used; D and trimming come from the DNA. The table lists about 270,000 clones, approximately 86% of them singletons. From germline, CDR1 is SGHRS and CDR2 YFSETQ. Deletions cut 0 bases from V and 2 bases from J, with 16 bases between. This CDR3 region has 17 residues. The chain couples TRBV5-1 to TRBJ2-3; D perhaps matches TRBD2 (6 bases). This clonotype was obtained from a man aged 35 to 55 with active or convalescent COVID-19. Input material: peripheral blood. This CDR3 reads CASSLEGLHIPTDTQYF. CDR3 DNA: TGCGCCAGCAGCTTGGAGGGACTCCACATCCCCACAGATACGCAGTATTTT.